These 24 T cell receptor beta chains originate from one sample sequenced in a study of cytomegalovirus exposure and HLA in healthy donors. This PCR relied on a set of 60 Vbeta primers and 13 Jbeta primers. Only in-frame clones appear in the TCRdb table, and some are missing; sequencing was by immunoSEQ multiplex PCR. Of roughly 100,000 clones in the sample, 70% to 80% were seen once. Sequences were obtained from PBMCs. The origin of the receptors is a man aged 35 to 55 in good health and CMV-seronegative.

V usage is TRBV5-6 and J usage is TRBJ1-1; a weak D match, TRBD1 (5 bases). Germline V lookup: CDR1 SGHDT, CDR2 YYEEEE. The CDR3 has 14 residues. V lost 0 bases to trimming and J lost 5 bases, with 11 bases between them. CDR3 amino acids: CASSLARGRTEAFF. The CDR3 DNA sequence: TGTGCCAGCAGCTTGGCTCGGGGGAGAACTGAAGCTTTCTTT.

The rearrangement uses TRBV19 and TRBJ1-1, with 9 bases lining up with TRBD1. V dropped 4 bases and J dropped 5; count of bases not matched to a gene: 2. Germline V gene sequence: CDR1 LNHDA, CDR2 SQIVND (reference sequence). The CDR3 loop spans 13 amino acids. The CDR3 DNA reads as TGTGCCAGTAGTACCGGGACAGGGACTGAAGCTTTCTTT. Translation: CASSTGTGTEAFF.

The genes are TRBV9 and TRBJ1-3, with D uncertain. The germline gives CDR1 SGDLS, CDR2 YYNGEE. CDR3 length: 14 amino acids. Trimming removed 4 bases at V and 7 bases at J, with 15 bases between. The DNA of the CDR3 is TGTGCCAGCAGCCCCCGGTCGGGAGTGAACACCATATATTTT. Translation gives CASSPRSGVNTIYF. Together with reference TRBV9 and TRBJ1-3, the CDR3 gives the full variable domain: DSGVTQTPKHLITATGQRVTLRCSPRSGDLSVYWYQQSLDQGLQFLIQYYNGEERAKGNILERFSAQQFPDLHSELNLSSLELGDSALYFCASSPRSGVNTIYFGEGSWLTVV.

CDR3 coding DNA: TGTGCCAGCAGGACTCTTTCAGGGAAAACCGGGGAGCTGTTTTTT. It specifies CASRTLSGKTGELFF. This rearrangement joins TRBV6-6 to TRBJ2-2, with a tentative D call TRBD1 (5 bases). Trimming shortened V by 6 bases and J by 5 bases, and 16 bases separated the two germline ends. This CDR3 contains 15 residues. Germline CDR1 and CDR2: MNHNY and SVGAGI (reference sequence).

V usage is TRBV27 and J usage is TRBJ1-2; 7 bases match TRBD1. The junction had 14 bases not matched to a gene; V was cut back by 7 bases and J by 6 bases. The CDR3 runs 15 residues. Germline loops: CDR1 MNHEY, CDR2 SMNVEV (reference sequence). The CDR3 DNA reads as TGTGCCAGCATGCGTACAGGAGACAGGGCTAATGGCTACACCTTC. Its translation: CASMRTGDRANGYTF.

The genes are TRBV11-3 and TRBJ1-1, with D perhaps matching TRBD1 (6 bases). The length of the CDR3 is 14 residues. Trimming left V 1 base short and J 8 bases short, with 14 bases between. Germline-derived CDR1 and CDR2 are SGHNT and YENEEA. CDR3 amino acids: CASSLGGGAEEAFF. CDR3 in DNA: TGTGCCAGCAGCTTAGGAGGGGGGGCAGAAGAAGCTTTCTTT.

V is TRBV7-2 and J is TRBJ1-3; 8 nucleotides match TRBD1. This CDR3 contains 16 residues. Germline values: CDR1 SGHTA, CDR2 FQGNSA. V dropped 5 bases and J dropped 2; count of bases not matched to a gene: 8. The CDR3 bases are TGTGCCAGCAGCCCAGGACAGGGAAGGGCTGGAAACACCATATATTTT. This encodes CASSPGQGRAGNTIYF.

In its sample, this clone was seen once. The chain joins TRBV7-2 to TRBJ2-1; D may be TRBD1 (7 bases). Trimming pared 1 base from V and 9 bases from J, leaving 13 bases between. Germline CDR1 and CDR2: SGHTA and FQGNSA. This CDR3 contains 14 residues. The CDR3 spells CASSLGGGGVEQFF. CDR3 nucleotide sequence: TGTGCCAGCAGCTTAGGTGGAGGGGGCGTTGAGCAGTTCTTC.

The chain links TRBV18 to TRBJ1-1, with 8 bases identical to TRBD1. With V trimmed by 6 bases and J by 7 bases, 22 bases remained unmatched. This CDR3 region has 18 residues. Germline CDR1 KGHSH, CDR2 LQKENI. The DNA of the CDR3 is TGTGCCAGCTCTCCCACAGGGGGTACTCAGTCACGAAACCTTGAAGCTTTCTTT. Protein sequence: CASSPTGGTQSRNLEAFF.

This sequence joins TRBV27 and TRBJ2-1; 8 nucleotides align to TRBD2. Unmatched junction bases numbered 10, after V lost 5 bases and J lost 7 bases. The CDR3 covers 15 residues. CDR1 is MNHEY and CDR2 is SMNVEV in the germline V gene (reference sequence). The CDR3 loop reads CASSPWTSRGNEQFF. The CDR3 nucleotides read TGTGCCAGCAGTCCTTGGACTAGCAGGGGTAATGAGCAGTTCTTC.

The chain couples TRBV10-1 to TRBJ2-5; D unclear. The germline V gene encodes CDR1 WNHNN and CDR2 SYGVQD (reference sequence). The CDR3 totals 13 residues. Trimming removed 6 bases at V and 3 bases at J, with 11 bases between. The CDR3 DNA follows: TGCGCCAGCAGCGCTAGACTGGAAGAGACCCAGTACTTC. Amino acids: CASSARLEETQYF.

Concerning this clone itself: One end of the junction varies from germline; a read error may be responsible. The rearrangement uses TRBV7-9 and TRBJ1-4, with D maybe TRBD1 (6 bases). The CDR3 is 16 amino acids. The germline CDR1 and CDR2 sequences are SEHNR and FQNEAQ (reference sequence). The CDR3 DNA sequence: TGTGCCAGCAGCCCCGAACTCGGGACAACAAATGAAAAACTGTTTTTT. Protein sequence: CASSPELGTTNEKLFF.

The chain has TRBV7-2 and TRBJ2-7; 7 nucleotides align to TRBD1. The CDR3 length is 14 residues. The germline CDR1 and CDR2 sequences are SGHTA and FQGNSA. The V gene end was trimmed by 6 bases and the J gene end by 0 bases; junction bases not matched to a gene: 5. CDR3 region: CASSSDRSSYEQYF. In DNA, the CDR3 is TGTGCCAGCAGTTCGGACAGGAGCTCCTACGAGCAGTACTTC.

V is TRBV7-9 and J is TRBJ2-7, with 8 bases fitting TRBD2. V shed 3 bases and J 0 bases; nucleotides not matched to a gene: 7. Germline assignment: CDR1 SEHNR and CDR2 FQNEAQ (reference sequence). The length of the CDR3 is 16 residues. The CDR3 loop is CASSLVRGTSSYEQYF. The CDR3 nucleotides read TGTGCCAGCAGCTTGGTACGGGGGACTAGCTCCTACGAGCAGTACTTC. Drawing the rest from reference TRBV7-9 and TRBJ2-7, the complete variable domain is DTGVSQNPRHKITKRGQNVTFRCDPISEHNRLYWYRQTLGQGPEFLTYFQNEAQLEKSRLLSDRFSAERPKGSFSTLEIQRTEQGDSAMYLCASSLVRGTSSYEQYFGPGTRLTVT.

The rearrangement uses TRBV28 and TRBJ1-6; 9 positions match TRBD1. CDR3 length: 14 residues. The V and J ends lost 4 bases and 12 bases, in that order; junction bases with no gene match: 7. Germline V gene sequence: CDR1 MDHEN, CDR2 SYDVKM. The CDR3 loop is CASSSGTGRGPLHF. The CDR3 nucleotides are TGTGCCAGCAGTTCCGGGACAGGGAGAGGACCCCTCCACTTT.

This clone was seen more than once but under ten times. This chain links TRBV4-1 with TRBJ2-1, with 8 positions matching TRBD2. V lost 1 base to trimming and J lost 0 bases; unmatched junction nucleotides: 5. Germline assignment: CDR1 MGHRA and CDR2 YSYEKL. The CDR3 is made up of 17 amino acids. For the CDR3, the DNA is TGCGCCAGCAGCCAAGGGACTAGCTCTCTCTCCTACAATGAGCAGTTCTTC. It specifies CASSQGTSSLSYNEQFF.

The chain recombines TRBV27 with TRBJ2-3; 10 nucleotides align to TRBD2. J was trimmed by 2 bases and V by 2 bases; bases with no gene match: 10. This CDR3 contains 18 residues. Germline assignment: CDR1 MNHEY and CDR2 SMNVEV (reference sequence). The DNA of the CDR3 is TGTGCCAGCAGTTTAGACATGACCGGGACTAGCGCCACAGATACGCAGTATTTT. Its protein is CASSLDMTGTSATDTQYF.

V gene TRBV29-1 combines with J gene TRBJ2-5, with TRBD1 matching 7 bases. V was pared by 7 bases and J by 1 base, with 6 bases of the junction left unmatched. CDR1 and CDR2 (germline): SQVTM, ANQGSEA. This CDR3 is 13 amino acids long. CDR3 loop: CSARGTVQETQYF. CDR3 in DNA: TGCAGCGCTAGGGGGACAGTCCAAGAGACCCAGTACTTC.

The CDR3 loop reads CASSQDWTSGFYNEQFF. DNA of the CDR3: TGCGCCAGCAGCCAAGATTGGACTAGCGGATTCTACAATGAGCAGTTCTTC. The J gene is TRBJ2-1, the V gene TRBV4-1; 10 bases agree with TRBD2. The germline CDR1 and CDR2 sequences are MGHRA and YSYEKL. The CDR3 has 17 amino acids. V lost 0 bases, J lost 3 bases, and 5 bases stayed unmatched.

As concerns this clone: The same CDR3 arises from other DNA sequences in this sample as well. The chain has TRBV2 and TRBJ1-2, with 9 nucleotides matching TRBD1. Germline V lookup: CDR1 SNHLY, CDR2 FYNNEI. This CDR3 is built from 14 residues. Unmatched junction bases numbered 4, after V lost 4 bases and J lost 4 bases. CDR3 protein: CASSGQGVGYGYTF. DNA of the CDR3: TGTGCCAGCAGTGGACAGGGGGTCGGCTATGGCTACACCTTC. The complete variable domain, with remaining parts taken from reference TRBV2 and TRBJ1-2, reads EPEVTQTPSHQVTQMGQEVILRCVPISNHLYFYWYRQILGQKVEFLVSFYNNEISEKSEIFDDQFSVERPDGSNFTLKIRSTKLEDSAMYFCASSGQGVGYGYTFGSGTRLTVV.

This CDR3 is CASSLRDGGNTIYF. The CDR3 DNA reads TGTGCCAGCTCACTTCGAGACGGGGGAAACACCATATATTTT. The chain recombines TRBV18 with TRBJ1-3, with D hard to call. The germline V gene has CDR1 KGHSH and CDR2 LQKENI. The CDR3 has 14 residues. Trimming removed 4 bases at V and 4 bases at J, with 11 bases between.

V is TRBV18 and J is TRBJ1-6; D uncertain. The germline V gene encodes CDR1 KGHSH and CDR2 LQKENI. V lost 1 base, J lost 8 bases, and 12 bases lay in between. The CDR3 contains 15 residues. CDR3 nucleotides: TGTGCCAGCTCACCACGAGGGCAAAATGATTCACCCCTCCACTTT. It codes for CASSPRGQNDSPLHF.

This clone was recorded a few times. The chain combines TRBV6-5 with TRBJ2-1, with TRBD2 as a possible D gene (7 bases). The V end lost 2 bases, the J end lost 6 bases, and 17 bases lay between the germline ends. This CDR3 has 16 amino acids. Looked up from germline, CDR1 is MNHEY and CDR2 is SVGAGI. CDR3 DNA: TGTGCCAGCAGTTACGCGTGGGTGGGGGGGCCCAATGAGCAGTTCTTC. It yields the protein CASSYAWVGGPNEQFF.

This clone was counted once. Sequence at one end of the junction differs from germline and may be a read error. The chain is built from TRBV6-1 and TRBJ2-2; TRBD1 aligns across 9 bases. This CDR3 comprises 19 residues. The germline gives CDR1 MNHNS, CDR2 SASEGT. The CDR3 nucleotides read TGTGCCAGCAATGAAGCAACAGGGGGCCCAACACTAAACACCGGGGAGCTGTTTTTT. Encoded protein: CASNEATGGPTLNTGELFF.